The entry that follows covers one TCR beta chain sequence. Its antigen target is currently unknown. Base qualities were left out, and no much larger clone turns up one base away. At the junction V is shortened by 6 bases and J by 3 bases; bases outside the gene matches: 12. The CDR3, cysteine through phenylalanine, is 16 amino acids long. The retained sequence is limited to the CDR3, 48 bases, with the frame set at the first base. The germline V gene supplies CDR1 MGHDK and CDR2 SYGVNS. The sample comes from a study of blood T cell repertoires in COVID-19 (dated by TCRdb to the early 2020s). Study-wide context: The collaborator samples originated in the United States, Italy and Spain and spanned the acute and convalescent phases of COVID-19. The sample metadata nearly always contained a de-identified subject ID, COVID-19 status, age in years and sex. The repertoires were made available in a free public database intended to serve as a resource for research on the immune response to SARS-CoV-2. Where available, HLA class I and class II types were obtained from metadata supplied by the sample provider rather than from assay-based typing. The prospective study material was composed of cDNA or gDNA derived from T cells, B-cell-depleted T cells, or PBMCs. The dataset comprised deeply sampled blood TCRbeta repertoires from subjects exposed to, actively infected with, or recovered from COVID-19. Samples were obtained from the ongoing ImmuneRACE study (first 160 participants) and from 1,000 to 1,500 subjects provided by 6 global collaborators.

Beyond this particular receptor, the publication reports: The amount of clinical and demographic metadata varied by source and participant and was provided uncurated.

Participants in the prospective study were enrolled through a virtual design, were aged roughly 18 to 100 years, and lived in roughly 24 United States geographic areas. In the prospective study, cohorts were assigned on the basis of participant-reported clinical history obtained from a screening survey and a study questionnaire. In the prospective study, mobile phlebotomists collected whole blood, serum and a nasopharyngeal or oropharyngeal swab from each participant. Prospective study participants could optionally give additional blood draws and questionnaires over an approximately 2-month period. Prospective study blood samples were shipped either frozen or at room temperature before DNA extraction. The immunoSEQ Assay, a bias-controlled multiplex PCR, was used to amplify TCRbeta CDR3 regions from genomic DNA. On the study's bioinformatics: Within the assay, amplification of reference gene primers was used to estimate how many nucleated cells each sample contained. Sequence reads were collapsed and filtered to measure the absolute abundance of every unique TCRbeta CDR3 rearrangement. Productive Simpson clonality was computed per sample as the square root of Simpson's diversity index over productive rearrangements. Drawn from immuneACCESS, this table holds only the in-frame rearrangements with V and J called that TCRdb kept. Clones are partly lost; checked studies trace under half to an unresolved V gene and leave the rest unexplained. That table is the source of V, J and clone size, and D and trimming were worked out from the DNA. The sample data list roughly 220,000 clones, and approximately 80% of these were observed just once. Clones ranked in the top ten supply roughly 4.5% of the sample.

The receptor comes from a man aged 25 to 40 with acute COVID-19. In this chain, TRBV25-1 is recombined with TRBJ2-7, and TRBD1 matches 9 of the central bases. The sample was PBMCs or T cells enriched from blood (not recorded which). DNA sequence: TGTGCCAGCAGACGTCCCGGGACAGGGTTAGTCTACGAGCAGTACTTC. Its product reads: CASRRPGTGLVYEQYF.